The rows below give T cell receptor beta chains drawn from one sample of a study of blood T cell repertoires in COVID-19. Sequencing was performed with immunoSEQ multiplex PCR; in TCRdb, only in-frame clones are kept and a portion is missing. The table has 11,000 to 15,000 clones, around 85% seen once. Sample: peripheral blood. Source of these receptors: a human donor in a cohort sampled during active COVID-19. CDR3s include the opening cysteine and the closing phenylalanine or tryptophan. D genes are given only for firm matches. Not every row has a clone size; where given, it reads once, few, many or a size class.

TRBJ2-5 | TRBD2 | TRBV10-3 | - | CAIRAGLAGAETQYF | TGTGCCATCAGGGCGGGACTAGCGGGAGCGGAGACCCAGTACTTC
TRBJ2-1 | TRBD2 | TRBV11-3 | - | CASSLGPSGGFDEQFF | TGTGCCAGCAGCTTAGGTCCTAGCGGGGGTTTCGATGAGCAGTTCTTC
TRBJ2-2 | TRBD2 | TRBV14 | - | CASSPGTSGNTGELFF | TGTGCCAGCAGCCCCGGGACTAGCGGGAACACCGGGGAGCTGTTTTTT
TRBJ2-1 | TRBD2 | TRBV7-2 | - | CASSLAGGLAGGEYNEQFF | TGTGCCAGCAGCTTAGCAGGGGGACTAGCGGGAGGGGAGTACAATGAGCAGTTCTTC
TRBJ2-7 | TRBD1 | TRBV9 | - | CASSAYSGTGLSYEQYF | TGTGCCAGCAGCGCTTACTCCGGGACAGGTTTGTCCTACGAGCAGTACTTC
TRBJ2-7 | TRBD1 | TRBV19 | few | CASSISTGDYEQYF | TGTGCCAGTAGTATATCGACAGGGGATTACGAGCAGTACTTC
TRBJ1-1 | - | TRBV5-1 | - | CASSQQGFNTEAFF | TGCGCCAGCAGCCAACAGGGTTTCAACACTGAAGCTTTCTTT
TRBJ1-1 | - | TRBV29-1 | - | CSVEKSEAFF | TGCAGCGTTGAAAAAAGCGAAGCTTTCTTT
TRBJ2-7 | TRBD1 | TRBV28 | - | CASSFDRGYEQYF | TGTGCCAGCAGTTTCGACAGGGGATACGAGCAGTACTTC
TRBJ2-1 | TRBD2 | TRBV3-1/TRBV3-2 | - | CASGELAGVGEQFF | TGTGCCAGCGGGGAACTAGCGGGAGTAGGGGAGCAGTTCTTC
TRBJ1-3 | - | TRBV19 | once | CASNSVGQRNTIYF | TGTGCCAGCAACAGCGTAGGACAGCGAAACACCATATATTTT
TRBJ2-7 | TRBD2 | TRBV11-2 | - | CASSPQSASGYLYEQYF | TGTGCCAGCAGCCCACAGTCGGCTAGCGGGTACCTCTACGAGCAGTACTTC
TRBJ2-7 | TRBD1 | TRBV2 | - | CASSGNRDRGSYEQYF | TGTGCCAGCAGTGGGAACCGGGACAGGGGCTCCTACGAGCAGTACTTC
TRBJ2-3 | - | TRBV2 | - | CASPKDLGHTDTQYF | TGTGCCAGCCCAAAAGATCTGGGCCACACAGATACGCAGTATTTT
TRBJ1-2 | TRBD1 | TRBV28 | - | CASRDPLWATGSYGYTF | TGTGCCAGCAGAGACCCCCTTTGGGCGACAGGGAGCTATGGCTACACCTTC
TRBJ1-2 | TRBD1 | TRBV11-2 | - | CASSRDRRYGYTF | TGTGCCAGCAGCCGGGACAGGCGCTATGGCTACACCTTC
TRBJ1-1 | TRBD1 | TRBV7-8 | - | CASSLRGTGGLAEAFF | TGTGCCAGCAGCTTACGAGGGACAGGGGGCCTCGCTGAAGCTTTCTTT
TRBJ2-7 | - | TRBV6-5 | - | CASSPGILYEQYF | TGTGCCAGCAGTCCGGGGATTCTCTACGAGCAGTACTTC
TRBJ2-1 | - | TRBV12-3/TRBV12-4 | - | CASSLGNYNEQFF | TGTGCCAGCAGTCTCGGGAACTACAATGAGCAGTTCTTC
TRBJ1-1 | TRBD1 | TRBV5-6 | - | CASSWDREAFF | TGTGCCAGCAGCTGGGACAGAGAAGCTTTCTTT
TRBJ1-1 | - | TRBV19 | - | CASSNGMNTEAFF | TGTGCCAGTAGTAACGGGATGAACACTGAAGCTTTCTTT
TRBJ2-3 | - | TRBV7-6 | once | CASSRQGTDTQYF | TGTGCCAGCAGCCGACAGGGCACAGATACGCAGTATTTT
TRBJ2-1 | - | TRBV27 | - | CASSPVVAYNEQFF | TGTGCCAGCAGTCCGGTAGTCGCCTACAATGAGCAGTTCTTC
TRBJ1-1 | - | TRBV5-5 | - | CASSLRPTANTEAFF | TGTGCCAGCAGCTTAAGACCGACAGCTAACACTGAAGCTTTCTTT
TRBJ1-1 | - | TRBV6-5 | - | CASSSGEAFF | TGTGCCAGCAGTTCAGGGGAAGCTTTCTTT
TRBJ1-2 | - | TRBV7-9 | - | CASSLGAPYGYTF | TGTGCCAGCAGCTTAGGGGCCCCCTATGGCTACACCTTC
TRBJ2-7 | - | TRBV7-9 | - | CASSLAAYEQYF | TGTGCCAGCAGCCTTGCGGCCTACGAGCAGTACTTC
TRBJ2-7 | - | TRBV6-6 | - | CASSRGDGGYEQYF | TGTGCCAGCAGCCGCGGGGACGGGGGCTACGAGCAGTACTTC
TRBJ2-2 | - | TRBV6-5 | - | CASSYYQQGTGELFF | TGTGCCAGCAGTTACTATCAACAGGGTACCGGGGAGCTGTTTTTT
TRBJ2-5 | - | TRBV7-9 | once | CASSQGRGGTETQYF | TGTGCCAGCAGCCAGGGGCGTGGGGGTACAGAGACCCAGTACTTC
TRBJ2-7 | TRBD2 | TRBV29-1 | - | CSVDLTSGSSYEQYF | TGCAGCGTCGACCTGACTAGCGGGAGCTCCTACGAGCAGTACTTC
TRBJ2-6 | - | TRBV27 | - | CASRGVRYSGANVLTF | TGTGCCAGCCGAGGAGTGCGGTACTCTGGGGCCAACGTCCTGACTTTC
TRBJ2-1 | - | TRBV4-2 | - | CASSQDRNEQFF | TGTGCCAGCAGCCAAGACCGCAATGAGCAGTTCTTC
TRBJ2-1 | - | TRBV4-1 | - | CASSRLGAVLSYNEQFF | TGCGCCAGCAGCCGTTTGGGAGCGGTTCTCTCCTACAATGAGCAGTTCTTC
TRBJ1-1 | - | TRBV12-3/TRBV12-4 | - | CASSRGIAFF | TGTGCCAGCAGCCGGGGGATTGCTTTCTTT
TRBJ1-5 | - | TRBV24-1 | - | CATSHTGSHQPQHF | TGTGCCACCAGTCATACGGGTTCCCACCAGCCCCAGCATTTT
TRBJ2-7 | TRBD2 | TRBV10-3 | few | CAIGGPGLAGPRTFEQYF | TGTGCCATCGGGGGACCGGGACTAGCGGGCCCGCGCACCTTCGAGCAGTACTTC
TRBJ2-5 | - | TRBV28 | once | CASTRTVGTQYF | TGTGCCAGCACCCGGACAGTGGGGACCCAGTACTTC
TRBJ1-1 | TRBD1 | TRBV19 | - | CASSNRGLRTEAFF | TGTGCCAGTAGTAACAGGGGCTTGAGGACTGAAGCTTTCTTT